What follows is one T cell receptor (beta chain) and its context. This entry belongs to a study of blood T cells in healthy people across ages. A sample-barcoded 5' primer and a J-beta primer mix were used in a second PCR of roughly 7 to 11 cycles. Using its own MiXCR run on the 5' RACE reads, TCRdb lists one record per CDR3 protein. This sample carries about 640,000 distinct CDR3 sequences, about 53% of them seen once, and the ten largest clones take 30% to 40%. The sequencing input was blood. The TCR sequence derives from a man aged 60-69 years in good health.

The CDR3, as DNA: TGTGCCAGCAGGGCGGGGGGTTCTTACAATGAGCAGTTCTTC. As protein: CASRAGGSYNEQFF. This chain uses TRBV7-8 with TRBJ2-1; 8 nucleotides align to TRBD2. The CDR3 covers 14 residues. The V and J ends lost 6 bases and 4 bases, in that order; junction bases with no gene match: 5. Per germline, CDR1 SGHVS and CDR2 FQNEAQ.